The 21 T cell receptor beta chains reported below all come from one sample, sequenced in a study of blood T cell repertoires in COVID-19. The method was immunoSEQ multiplex PCR; TCRdb's version includes in-frame clones alone and lacks a portion of them. Of about 190,000 clones in the sample, about 85% were seen once. Sequencing was performed on peripheral blood. These receptors were obtained from a man aged 70-80 years with active or convalescent COVID-19.

J is TRBJ1-1 and V is TRBV6-1; TRBD1 matches 9 bases. The germline V gene encodes CDR1 MNHNS and CDR2 SASEGT. The ends lost 0 bases at V and 12 bases at J; junction bases unmatched: 11. The CDR3 consists of 15 residues. CDR3 sequence reads: CASSEAGTGTGLSFF. For the CDR3, the DNA is TGTGCCAGCAGTGAAGCGGGGACAGGGACGGGTCTGTCTTTCTTT.

The chain has TRBV29-1 and TRBJ2-7; D is uncertain. Germline loops: CDR1 SQVTM, CDR2 ANQGSEA. This CDR3 contains 14 residues. Deletions cut 4 bases from V and 2 bases from J, with 15 bases between. CDR3 amino acids: CSVVWAWLPYEQYF. CDR3 nucleotides: TGCAGCGTTGTCTGGGCGTGGCTCCCCTACGAGCAGTACTTC.

This chain connects TRBV7-2 to TRBJ2-5; perhaps TRBD1 as D (6 bases). Germline V CDR1 and CDR2: SGHTA, FQGNSA. This CDR3 contains 15 residues. V was shortened by 4 bases and J by 1 base, with 13 bases between the two germline ends. The CDR3 nucleotides read TGTGCCAGCAGCTCCGGACAGCCCGGCCAAGAGACCCAGTACTTC. Protein sequence: CASSSGQPGQETQYF.

This clone came up once. The chain carries TRBV18 and TRBJ2-5; D perhaps matches TRBD2 (6 bases). V lost 3 bases and J lost 4, with 21 bases in between. The CDR3 loop spans 17 amino acids. Germline V lookup: CDR1 KGHSH, CDR2 LQKENI. The CDR3, as DNA: TGTGCCAGCTCACCTACTACCCCGGGACTGGGAGGAGAGACCCAGTACTTC. Translating gives CASSPTTPGLGGETQYF. The full variable domain, in which reference TRBV18 and TRBJ2-5 provide the parts outside the CDR3, is NAGVMQNPRHLVRRRGQEARLRCSPMKGHSHVYWYRQLPEEGLKFMVYLQKENIIDESGMPKERFSAEFPKEGPSILRIQQVVRGDSAAYFCASSPTTPGLGGETQYFGPGTRLLVL.

V usage is TRBV2 and J usage is TRBJ2-5; 8 bases align to TRBD1. Germline CDR1 is SNHLY and CDR2 is FYNNEI. V trimming: 5 bases; J trimming: 7 bases; junction bases outside the gene matches: 15. The CDR3 runs 16 residues. CDR3 loop: CASSPTTSRGRGTQYF. The CDR3 bases are TGTGCCAGCAGTCCGACCACCTCCAGGGGGCGCGGGACCCAGTACTTC. The variable domain in full, completed from reference TRBV2 and TRBJ2-5, reads EPEVTQTPSHQVTQMGQEVILRCVPISNHLYFYWYRQILGQKVEFLVSFYNNEISEKSEIFDDQFSVERPDGSNFTLKIRSTKLEDSAMYFCASSPTTSRGRGTQYFGPGTRLLVL.

The rearrangement links TRBV5-1 to TRBJ2-3, with D possibly TRBD1 on 6 matching bases. There are 17 residues in the CDR3. CDR1 and CDR2 from the germline V gene are SGHRS and YFSETQ. V lost 1 base to trimming and J lost 2 bases, with 17 bases between them. The CDR3 is CASSLNLGQRNTDTQYF. The CDR3, as DNA: TGCGCCAGCAGCTTGAACCTCGGACAGCGTAACACAGATACGCAGTATTTT.

The chain combines TRBV11-3 with TRBJ1-5; D may be TRBD1 (6 bases). The CDR3 runs to 16 residues. V lost 5 bases to trimming and J lost 0 bases, with 14 bases between them. The germline V gene encodes CDR1 SGHNT and CDR2 YENEEA. The CDR3 loop reads CASSRRTEYSNQPQHF. The CDR3 bases are TGTGCCAGCAGCAGAAGGACAGAATATAGCAATCAGCCCCAGCATTTT.

J is TRBJ2-2 and V is TRBV2, with a tentative D call TRBD1 (6 bases). Per the germline V gene, CDR1 is SNHLY and CDR2 is FYNNEI. V dropped 3 bases and J dropped 3 bases, with 11 bases sitting between them. The CDR3 runs to 15 residues. The CDR3 loop reads CASSDSGAYTGELFF. DNA of the CDR3: TGTGCCAGCAGTGATTCAGGGGCGTACACCGGGGAGCTGTTTTTT.

Regarding this clone: The sample holds other DNA sequences that translate to the same CDR3. This chain uses TRBV28 with TRBJ1-6, with 8 positions matching TRBD1. V gave up 3 bases and J gave up 7 bases; unmatched junction bases: 2. This CDR3 contains 14 residues. Germline-derived CDR1 and CDR2 are MDHEN and SYDVKM. For the CDR3, the DNA is TGTGCCAGCAGTTTGGGACAGGCCAATTCACCCCTCCACTTT. Translation gives CASSLGQANSPLHF.

This rearrangement joins TRBV28 to TRBJ1-5; perhaps TRBD1 as D (5 bases). This CDR3 has 14 amino acids. Per the germline V gene, CDR1 is MDHEN and CDR2 is SYDVKM. V was clipped by 1 base and J by 3 bases, with 7 bases between them. The CDR3 loop is CASSLSGNNQPQHF. Here the CDR3 DNA reads TGTGCCAGCAGTTTATCAGGGAACAATCAGCCCCAGCATTTT.

As regards this clone: Other DNA sequences within the sample encode an identical CDR3. The chain recombines TRBV19 with TRBJ2-5, with D perhaps matching TRBD2 (5 bases). Germline CDR1 and CDR2: LNHDA and SQIVND (reference sequence). The V end lost 1 base, the J end lost 1 base, and 7 bases lay between the germline ends. This CDR3 is 14 amino acids long. CDR3 residues: CASSIAGVQETQYF. The CDR3 DNA sequence: TGTGCCAGTAGTATAGCCGGGGTCCAAGAGACCCAGTACTTC.

The gene calls are TRBV7-9 and TRBJ2-5, with 8 positions matching TRBD2. Per the germline V gene, CDR1 is SEHNR and CDR2 is FQNEAQ (reference sequence). CDR3 length: 15 residues. The junction had 5 bases not matched to a gene; V was cut back by 4 bases and J by 1 base. The DNA of the CDR3 is TGTGCCAGCAGCTCCGTACGGGGGGGCCAAGAGACCCAGTACTTC. Protein sequence: CASSSVRGGQETQYF.

The V and J genes are TRBV5-1 and TRBJ1-5, with D hard to call. Germline CDR1 and CDR2: SGHRS and YFSETQ. The CDR3 runs 13 residues. The germline V and J ends were trimmed by 4 bases and 0 bases, with 5 bases remaining between them. In DNA, the CDR3 is TGCGCCAGCAGCCAAAATAGCAATCAGCCCCAGCATTTT. This gives the protein CASSQNSNQPQHF.

CDR3 DNA sequence: TGTGCCTGGAGCACTAGCGGGAGTAAGGGGGCGCAGTATTTT. It yields the protein CAWSTSGSKGAQYF. This chain joins TRBV30 and TRBJ2-3; 11 nucleotides agree with TRBD2. CDR3 size: 14 residues. From germline, CDR1 is GTSNPN and CDR2 SVGIG (reference sequence). The junction had 9 bases not matched to a gene; V was cut back by 3 bases and J by 10 bases.

The rearrangement joins TRBV29-1 to TRBJ2-7; TRBD1 aligns across 9 bases. V lost 6 bases, J lost 4 bases, and 10 bases stayed unmatched. The CDR3 consists of 14 residues. CDR1 SQVTM and CDR2 ANQGSEA come from the germline V gene. CDR3 region: CSVDVPGTGYEQYF. CDR3 bases: TGCAGCGTGGACGTACCCGGGACAGGGTACGAGCAGTACTTC.

This chain uses TRBV29-1 with TRBJ2-3, with D possibly TRBD2 on 6 matching bases. The CDR3 runs to 13 residues. With 6 bases removed from V and 2 bases from J, the gap between germline ends came to 12 bases. Germline CDR1 and CDR2: SQVTM and ANQGSEA. As DNA, the CDR3 is TGCAGCGTGGGGCGGGGAATCACAGATACGCAGTATTTT. Encoded protein: CSVGRGITDTQYF.

V and J are TRBV7-2 and TRBJ1-2; D possibly corresponds to TRBD1 (6 bases). The CDR3 contains 15 residues. Trimming stripped 4 bases from V and 4 bases from J, with 16 bases between. Germline V gene sequence: CDR1 SGHTA, CDR2 FQGNSA. CDR3 loop: CASSSSGGSPYGYTF. DNA for the CDR3: TGTGCCAGCAGCTCAAGCGGGGGCTCACCCTATGGCTACACCTTC. Using reference TRBV7-2 and TRBJ1-2 for the parts outside the CDR3, the full variable domain is GAGVSQSPSNKVTEKGKDVELRCDPISGHTALYWYRQSLGQGLEFLIYFQGNSAPDKSGLPSDRFSAERTGGSVSTLTIQRTQQEDSAVYLCASSSSGGSPYGYTFGSGTRLTVV.

The chain is built from TRBV2 and TRBJ2-7; 9 bases match TRBD1. This CDR3 is built from 14 residues. Losses at the gene ends were 8 bases for V and 3 bases for J; bases not matched to a gene: 8. Germline lookup yields CDR1 SNHLY and CDR2 FYNNEI. The DNA of the CDR3 is TGTGCCAGCTACCGGGACAGGGTCGGCTACGAGCAGTACTTC. Encoded protein: CASYRDRVGYEQYF.

This chain links TRBV28 with TRBJ2-2; 9 nucleotides align to TRBD2. The V gene end was trimmed by 8 bases and the J gene end by 4 bases; junction bases not matched to a gene: 5. Germline lookup yields CDR1 MDHEN and CDR2 SYDVKM. The CDR3 is 14 residues long. The CDR3 DNA is TGTGCCAGCGGGAGCGGGGGGTTCACCGGGGAGCTGTTTTTT. It codes for CASGSGGFTGELFF.

The rearrangement uses TRBV12-5 and TRBJ2-3, with TRBD2 matching 7 bases. The CDR3 extends over 14 amino acids. Germline lookup yields CDR1 LGHNT and CDR2 FRNRAP. Germline trimming cut 7 bases from V and 3 bases from J; bases unmatched to any gene: 7. CDR3 nucleotide sequence: TGTGCTAGTGCACATGGACTAGATACAGATACGCAGTATTTT. Protein sequence: CASAHGLDTDTQYF. The full variable domain, its missing parts supplied by reference TRBV12-5 and TRBJ2-3, is DARVTQTPRHKVTEMGQEVTMRCQPILGHNTVFWYRQTMMQGLELLAYFRNRAPLDDSGMPKDRFSAEMPDATLATLKIQPSEPRDSAVYFCASAHGLDTDTQYFGPGTRLTVL.

This chain connects TRBV7-2 to TRBJ2-3; unclear D gene. Looked up from germline, CDR1 is SGHTA and CDR2 is FQGNSA. V was trimmed by 1 base and J by 2 bases, leaving 7 bases between them. This CDR3 contains 14 residues. The CDR3 spells CASSLGLHTDTQYF. The CDR3 DNA reads as TGTGCCAGCAGCTTAGGACTTCACACAGATACGCAGTATTTT.